The 31 T cell receptor beta chains below come from one sample, sequenced in a study of cytomegalovirus exposure and HLA in healthy donors. Primers: 60 Vbeta forward and 13 Jbeta reverse. Using immunoSEQ multiplex PCR, the repertoire was profiled, and TCRdb retains in-frame clones only, with some absent. The table includes around 76,000 clones, approximately 81% detected once. The material sequenced was PBMCs. Receptor source: a woman in her thirties or forties in good health and CMV-seropositive.

The chain is built from TRBV7-2 and TRBJ2-3, with 13 bases that match TRBD2. Germline loops: CDR1 SGHTA, CDR2 FQGNSA. V shed 1 base and J 1 base; nucleotides not matched to a gene: 5. This CDR3 region has 18 residues. The CDR3 bases are TGTGCCAGCAGCTTAGGACTAGCGGGGGGCAAACGCACAGATACGCAGTATTTT. Translation: CASSLGLAGGKRTDTQYF.

To note about this clone: The junction does not match germline at one end; this may be a read error. Other DNA sequences within the sample encode an identical CDR3. The chain combines TRBV5-4 with TRBJ1-1; D might be TRBD1 (6 bases). Germline lookup yields CDR1 SGHNT and CDR2 YYREEE (reference sequence). The CDR3 totals 17 residues. The CDR3 spells CASSLDGTKDMNTEAFF. For the CDR3, the DNA is TGCGCCAGCAGCTTGGATGGGACAAAGGACATGAACACTGAAGCTTTCTTT.

With regard to this clone: The same CDR3 is also encoded by other DNA sequences in this sample. The chain carries TRBV4-2 and TRBJ2-6; D is unresolved. This CDR3 has 15 residues. Trimming took 0 bases from V and 3 from J, leaving 6 bases between them. The germline CDR1 and CDR2 sequences are LGHNA and YNFKEQ. CDR3 DNA: TGTGCCAGCAGCCAAGATACAAGTGGGGCCAACGTCCTGACTTTC. Protein: CASSQDTSGANVLTF.

This rearrangement joins TRBV5-6 to TRBJ2-3; 9 bases are shared with TRBD1. V dropped 2 bases and J dropped 2; count of bases not matched to a gene: 6. The CDR3 spans 16 residues. The germline CDR1 and CDR2 sequences are SGHDT and YYEEEE. The CDR3: CASSFFDRGNTDTQYF. The CDR3 DNA reads TGTGCCAGCAGCTTTTTCGACAGGGGGAACACAGATACGCAGTATTTT.

The rearrangement joins TRBV28 to TRBJ2-7, with a possible D match to TRBD1 (5 bases). In germline, CDR1 is MDHEN, CDR2 SYDVKM. This CDR3 has 15 residues. With 3 bases removed from V and 2 bases from J, the gap between germline ends came to 14 bases. CDR3: CASSLPAGRPYEQYF. CDR3 DNA sequence: TGTGCCAGCAGTTTGCCCGCAGGGCGCCCCTACGAGCAGTACTTC.

The chain employs TRBV9 and TRBJ2-3; tentative D call: TRBD2 (5 bases). CDR1 is SGDLS and CDR2 is YYNGEE in the germline V gene. CDR3 length: 14 amino acids. The V gene lost 3 bases and the J gene lost 4 bases, with 12 bases spanning the gap. CDR3: CASSAGGGPDTQYF. CDR3 coding DNA: TGTGCCAGCAGCGCTGGAGGAGGACCAGATACGCAGTATTTT.

This rearrangement joins TRBV28 to TRBJ2-5; possibly TRBD2 for D (7 bases). The CDR3 loop spans 13 amino acids. Germline assignment: CDR1 MDHEN and CDR2 SYDVKM. Trimming cost V 3 bases and J 5 bases, with 10 bases left between them. CDR3 sequence reads: CASSLPGGETQYF. CDR3 DNA sequence: TGTGCCAGCAGTTTGCCGGGGGGCGAGACCCAGTACTTC.

The V gene is TRBV28, the J gene TRBJ2-7; 8 bases match TRBD2. Losses at the gene ends were 1 base for V and 9 bases for J; bases not matched to a gene: 5. The CDR3 runs to 13 residues. Per the germline V gene, CDR1 is MDHEN and CDR2 is SYDVKM. The CDR3 coding sequence is TGTGCCAGCAGTTTATACCTCGGGAGGGCGCAGTACTTC. This codes for CASSLYLGRAQYF. Full variable domain (outside the CDR3, taken from reference TRBV28 and TRBJ2-7): DVKVTQSSRYLVKRTGEKVFLECVQDMDHENMFWYRQDPGLGLRLIYFSYDVKMKEKGDIPEGYSVSREKKERFSLILESASTNQTSMYLCASSLYLGRAQYFGPGTRLTVT.

This rearrangement joins TRBV6-1 to TRBJ2-2; a weak D match, TRBD2 (6 bases). V gave up 3 bases and J gave up 6 bases, with 17 bases separating them. This CDR3 contains 16 residues. The germline CDR1 and CDR2 sequences are MNHNS and SASEGT. The CDR3 region is CASSEEGFAIAGELFF. As DNA, the CDR3 is TGTGCCAGCAGTGAGGAGGGTTTCGCTATCGCCGGGGAGCTGTTTTTT.

The V and J genes are TRBV4-1 and TRBJ2-1; 7 bases agree with TRBD1. The CDR3 loop spans 16 amino acids. V shed 3 bases and J 1 base; nucleotides not matched to a gene: 6. Germline CDR1 and CDR2: MGHRA and YSYEKL. CDR3 region: CASSQSKDRSYNEQFF. The CDR3 nucleotides read TGCGCCAGCAGCCAGAGTAAGGACAGGTCCTACAATGAGCAGTTCTTC.

This chain connects TRBV5-5 to TRBJ1-5; maybe TRBD1 (6 bases). The CDR3 covers 14 residues. Germline values: CDR1 SGHKS, CDR2 YYEKEE (reference sequence). The V end was cut by 4 bases, the J end by 4 bases, with 12 bases between. The CDR3 loop reads CASSTGTPNQPQHF. The CDR3 coding sequence is TGTGCCAGCAGCACTGGGACACCAAATCAGCCCCAGCATTTT.

The chain employs TRBV29-1 and TRBJ2-4; TRBD2 is a possible D gene (7 bases). The ends were cut back, 7 bases at V and 1 base at J, with 14 bases in the middle. The length of the CDR3 is 14 residues. Per the germline V gene, CDR1 is SQVTM and CDR2 is ANQGSEA. CDR3 loop: CSAEGGLAKNIQYF. DNA of the CDR3: TGCAGCGCCGAGGGGGGGCTGGCCAAAAACATTCAGTACTTC.

The rearrangement links TRBV2 to TRBJ2-5; TRBD2 matches at 9 bases. With V trimmed by 2 bases and J by 0 bases, 4 bases remained unmatched. The CDR3 covers 16 residues. The germline gives CDR1 SNHLY, CDR2 FYNNEI. CDR3 protein: CASSERSGGHQETQYF. CDR3 bases: TGTGCCAGCAGTGAACGTAGCGGGGGCCACCAAGAGACCCAGTACTTC. The variable domain in full, with the rest retrieved from reference TRBV2 and TRBJ2-5, is EPEVTQTPSHQVTQMGQEVILRCVPISNHLYFYWYRQILGQKVEFLVSFYNNEISEKSEIFDDQFSVERPDGSNFTLKIRSTKLEDSAMYFCASSERSGGHQETQYFGPGTRLLVL.

The rearrangement joins TRBV7-6 to TRBJ2-7; 8 bases are a match to TRBD1. This CDR3 is 15 amino acids long. CDR1 and CDR2 from the germline V gene are SGHVS and FNYEAQ. Trimming at V came to 1 base and at J to 2 bases, leaving 4 bases not matched to a gene. This CDR3 is CASSLEAGGAYEQYF. The CDR3 coding sequence is TGTGCCAGCAGCTTAGAGGCAGGGGGCGCCTACGAGCAGTACTTC.

This clone was counted a single time. Additional DNA sequences in this sample encode the identical CDR3. The chain has TRBV5-1 and TRBJ1-4; TRBD1 aligns across 7 bases. This CDR3 comprises 14 residues. The J segment lost 8 bases and the V segment lost 5 bases, leaving 9 bases of the junction unmatched. Per the germline V gene, CDR1 is SGHRS and CDR2 is YFSETQ. Here the CDR3 DNA reads TGCGCCAGCAGAAGACAGGGTGGAGGAGAAAAACTGTTTTTT. It translates to CASRRQGGGEKLFF.

The genes are TRBV6-5 and TRBJ1-5; 7 bases align to TRBD1. Germline V CDR1 and CDR2: MNHEY, SVGAGI. This CDR3 region has 15 residues. Trimming cost V 6 bases and J 6 bases; bases outside gene matches: 11. Written as DNA, the CDR3 is TGTGCCAGCAGCTTTGACAGGGAGAAGAGTCAGCCCCAGCATTTT. The encoded protein is CASSFDREKSQPQHF.

This rearrangement joins TRBV10-3 to TRBJ1-1; no definite D call. In germline, CDR1 is ENHRY, CDR2 SYGVKD. This CDR3 contains 16 residues. V lost 0 bases and J 3 bases, leaving 14 bases between the germline ends. The CDR3 spells CAISESTVGADTEAFF. The CDR3 nucleotides read TGTGCCATCAGTGAGTCGACCGTGGGAGCGGACACTGAAGCTTTCTTT.

V usage is TRBV28 and J usage is TRBJ2-5; maybe TRBD1 (5 bases). The ends were cut back, 6 bases at V and 3 bases at J, with 11 bases in the middle. The CDR3 is 13 residues long. CDR1 and CDR2 from the germline V gene are MDHEN and SYDVKM. This CDR3 reads CASRVTVKETQYF. The CDR3 nucleotides read TGTGCCAGCAGAGTGACAGTTAAAGAGACCCAGTACTTC.

Comments on this clone: One junction end disagrees with the germline gene, perhaps due to a read error. The CDR3 DNA reads as TGTGCCAGCAGCTTCGGGGACAGGGGGTGGAATGAAAAACTGTTTTTT. This translates into CASSFGDRGWNEKLFF. The V call is TRBV5-1, the J call TRBJ1-4; 11 bases are a match to TRBD1. Germline lookup yields CDR1 SGHRS and CDR2 YFSETQ. This CDR3 has 16 residues.

This clone appeared a single time. The chain has TRBV5-4 and TRBJ1-2, with TRBD1 identical over 10 bases. Germline V gene lookup returns CDR1 SGHNT and CDR2 YYREEE (reference sequence). CDR3 length: 17 amino acids. J lost 7 bases, V lost 2 bases, and 14 bases had no gene match. The CDR3 reads CASSLVLGTGAFRGYTF. The CDR3 DNA is TGTGCCAGCAGCTTAGTGCTCGGGACAGGGGCTTTTCGTGGCTACACCTTC.

The J gene is TRBJ2-6, the V gene TRBV30; D not resolved. V was pared by 0 bases and J by 2 bases, with 14 bases between. Germline V lookup: CDR1 GTSNPN, CDR2 SVGIG (reference sequence). The CDR3 is made up of 17 amino acids. CDR3 protein: CAWSVLRSAPGANVLTF. CDR3 sequence (DNA): TGTGCCTGGAGTGTACTCAGGTCGGCGCCTGGGGCCAACGTCCTGACTTTC. The full variable domain, its missing parts supplied by reference TRBV30 and TRBJ2-6, is SQTIHQWPATLVQPVGSPLSLECTVEGTSNPNLYWYRQAAGRGLQLLFYSVGIGQISSEVPQNLSASRPQDRQFILSSKKLLLSDSGFYLCAWSVLRSAPGANVLTFGAGSRLTVL.

The chain carries TRBV5-6 and TRBJ1-1; TRBD1 matches at 7 bases. Unmatched junction bases numbered 13, after V lost 4 bases and J lost 4 bases. Germline CDR1 reads SGHDT; CDR2 reads YYEEEE. The CDR3 contains 16 residues. CDR3 DNA sequence: TGTGCCAGCAGCCAAGATCTTGAAGGGGGCGGCACTGAAGCTTTCTTT. Amino acid sequence: CASSQDLEGGGTEAFF.

The chain has TRBV6-6 and TRBJ2-7; maybe TRBD2 (5 bases). The CDR3 runs 15 residues. Deletions cut 6 bases from V and 3 bases from J, with 18 bases between. CDR1 and CDR2 (germline): MNHNY, SVGAGI (reference sequence). This chain's CDR3 is CASSTPEDGIYEQYF. The CDR3 nucleotides read TGTGCCAGCAGCACCCCGGAGGACGGAATCTACGAGCAGTACTTC.

This clone has only a few counts. Written as DNA, the CDR3 is TGTTCCAAGAGAGACGCGGCATACGAGCAGTACTTC. Amino acid sequence: CSKRDAAYEQYF. The rearrangement uses TRBV6-5 and TRBJ2-7; D remains unclear. The germline gives CDR1 MNHEY, CDR2 SVGAGI. This CDR3 contains 12 residues.

This clone was seen once. The chain recombines TRBV28 with TRBJ1-1, with D possibly TRBD1 on 5 matching bases. Germline V gene sequence: CDR1 MDHEN, CDR2 SYDVKM. This CDR3 region has 15 residues. V lost 6 bases to trimming and J lost 2 bases, with 16 bases between them. The CDR3 is CASSEGGRGNTEAFF. CDR3 sequence (DNA): TGTGCCAGCAGCGAAGGAGGGAGGGGCAACACTGAAGCTTTCTTT. The full variable domain, in which reference TRBV28 and TRBJ1-1 provide the parts outside the CDR3, is DVKVTQSSRYLVKRTGEKVFLECVQDMDHENMFWYRQDPGLGLRLIYFSYDVKMKEKGDIPEGYSVSREKKERFSLILESASTNQTSMYLCASSEGGRGNTEAFFGQGTRLTVV.

The CDR3 region is CASRRTSPNYGYTF. CDR3 DNA: TGCGCCAGCAGAAGGACAAGTCCTAACTATGGCTACACCTTC. The chain couples TRBV10-1 to TRBJ1-2; TRBD1 is a possible D gene (5 bases). The CDR3 runs to 14 residues. The germline CDR1 and CDR2 sequences are WNHNN and SYGVQD (reference sequence). Trimming stripped 6 bases from V and 0 bases from J, with 11 bases between.

V and J are TRBV6-5 and TRBJ1-4, with TRBD1 as a possible D gene (5 bases). V shed 6 bases and J shed 8 bases, with 16 bases lying between them. This CDR3 is built from 14 residues. Germline loops: CDR1 MNHEY, CDR2 SVGAGI. The CDR3 DNA reads as TGTGCCAGCAGAGAACCAGGGCTGCGCGAAAAACTGTTTTTT. This gives the protein CASREPGLREKLFF.

The rearrangement joins TRBV6-5 to TRBJ1-5; 7 bases align to TRBD1. Unmatched junction bases numbered 6, after V lost 6 bases and J lost 4 bases. This CDR3 has 14 residues. Germline V CDR1 and CDR2: MNHEY, SVGAGI. CDR3 bases: TGTGCCAGCAGCCCGGGACAGACTAATCAGCCCCAGCATTTT. It yields the protein CASSPGQTNQPQHF.

The J gene is TRBJ1-1, the V gene TRBV18, with TRBD1 matching 7 bases. Germline V CDR1 and CDR2: KGHSH, LQKENI. J lost 3 bases, V lost 2 bases, and 12 bases had no gene match. CDR3 length: 17 amino acids. The CDR3 protein is CASSPKGTDRRDTEAFF. DNA of the CDR3: TGTGCCAGCTCACCAAAAGGGACAGATCGACGGGACACTGAAGCTTTCTTT.

This clone was recorded only once. The V call is TRBV4-2, the J call TRBJ1-4; D possibly corresponds to TRBD1 (5 bases). The CDR3 consists of 18 residues. The V and J ends lost 1 base and 0 bases respectively, with 15 bases between them. CDR1 and CDR2 from the germline V gene are LGHNA and YNFKEQ. As DNA, the CDR3 is TGTGCCAGCAGCCAAGGCCCCTTCCGGGGGGCAACTAATGAAAAACTGTTTTTT. Protein: CASSQGPFRGATNEKLFF.

The chain is built from TRBV28 and TRBJ2-3; TRBD2 matches 8 bases. The CDR3 totals 15 residues. The germline V gene encodes CDR1 MDHEN and CDR2 SYDVKM. V shed 8 bases, J shed 7 bases, and the junction held 14 bases outside the gene matches. CDR3 coding DNA: TGTGCCAGCGACGAGCCGGGGGGGCCGTCGCATACGCAGTATTTT. This translates into CASDEPGGPSHTQYF.